The following is a T cell receptor (beta chain) sequence with its context. Its antigen is not yet known. No qualities accompany the bases; no much larger clone lies one base away. The CDR3 starts with the cysteine, ends with the phenylalanine, and has 16 residues. The read is trimmed to its CDR3 DNA, 48 bases read in frame from base 1. Cut back by 6 bases and 1 base, the V and J ends lie 13 bases apart. Based on the germline V gene, the CDR1 and CDR2 sequences are SNHLY and FYNNEI. The data were obtained in a study of blood T cell repertoires in COVID-19 (dated by TCRdb to 2020 to 2021). Looking at the study overall: Collaborator samples came from the United States, Italy and Spain and covered acute and convalescent phases of COVID-19. The prospective study material was composed of cDNA or gDNA derived from T cells, B-cell-depleted T cells, or PBMCs. Subjects who had been exposed to COVID-19, were actively infected with it, or had recovered from it provided the deeply sampled blood TCRbeta repertoires that made up the dataset. The repertoires were released in a freely available public database intended as a resource for research on the immune response to SARS-CoV-2. The samples were drawn from the first 160 participants of the ongoing ImmuneRACE study and from 950 to 1,500 subjects provided by 6 global collaborators. A de-identified subject ID, COVID-19 status, age in years and sex were almost always included in the sample metadata. Where available, HLA class I and class II types were taken from metadata supplied by the sample provider and were not determined by assay-based typing.

In the prospective study, participants were roughly 18 to 90 years old, resided in approximately 22 geographic areas of the United States, and were enrolled through a virtual design. In the prospective study, cohorts were assigned on the basis of participant-reported clinical history obtained from a screening survey and a study questionnaire. Mobile phlebotomists in the prospective study collected whole blood, serum and a nasopharyngeal or oropharyngeal swab from every participant. Prospective study participants could optionally give additional blood draws and questionnaires over an approximately two-month period. Before DNA extraction, prospective study blood samples were shipped either frozen or at room temperature. What the work shows at the level of the full study, not this receptor alone: The amount of clinical and demographic metadata varied by source and participant and was provided uncurated.

The immunoSEQ Assay, a bias-controlled multiplex PCR, was used to amplify TCRbeta CDR3 regions from genomic DNA. Processing in the source paper ran as follows. Within the assay, amplification of reference gene primers was used to estimate how many nucleated cells each sample contained. Sequence reads were collapsed and filtered to measure the absolute abundance of every unique TCRbeta CDR3 rearrangement. For each sample, productive Simpson clonality was calculated as the square root of Simpson's diversity index over productive rearrangements. TCRdb took this table from immuneACCESS and kept in-frame rearrangements with V and J called. Such tables lack part of the clones; where checked against another copy, unresolved V genes explain under half of the gap, and the rest is unexplained. V and J calls and clone size are given by that table; D and trimming were obtained from the DNA. This sample is represented by about 310,000 clones; 90% of them were singletons. The ten largest clones capture 3.5% to 5% of the sample.

The sequenced sample was PBMCs or T cells enriched from blood (not recorded which). The chain links TRBV2 with TRBJ1-6, with the D gene not confidently named. The sequence derives from a woman aged 18 to 35 with acute COVID-19. The sequenced DNA is TGTGCCAGCAGCGGCGGGGAAAAGTCCTATAATTCACCCCTCCACTTT. Translated, this is CASSGGEKSYNSPLHF.